The source of this T cell receptor (beta chain) is a study of shared clonotypes between healthy human individuals (dated by TCRdb to about 2020). Regarding the study in general: A few men and a couple of women, aged 18 to 49 years, made up the cohort. Per donor, three plates each were used for CD4 naive and CD4 memory, two for CD8 naive, and one for CD8 memory. To increase sequencing depth and limit assay-specific biases, TCR repertoire library preparation and sequencing were carried out by different laboratories using diverse techniques. Between about 0.9 and 8.9 billion PBMCs per donor were obtained by leukapheresis. Blood TCR repertoires of about five healthy adults were deeply sequenced to estimate repertoire size and the extent of clonotype sharing between individuals. General study outcomes and caveats: Because the study included a small number of donors, the genetic and exposure-history diversity represented was limited. Based on pairwise subsampling, the degree of clonotype sharing among donors was expected to be affected by sequencing depth. Sharing across several donors was observed for around 4.8% of naive CD4, 3% to 3.5% of naive CD8, 2% to 2.5% of memory CD4, and less than 0.45% of memory CD8 clonotypes. Incomplete sequencing was indicated by rarefaction of sorted-subset datasets, despite the large sequencing depth. Sampling was limited to blood, and TCR repertoires in tissue likely differ from TCR repertoires in blood. Larger estimated clonotype richness was generally found for naive subsets than for memory subsets. Clonotypes shared by all four sorted-subset donors showed higher generation probabilities than non-shared clonotypes.

Donors were healthy HIV-negative adults with no recently reported acute infections or vaccinations. Only Caucasian adults living in Nashville, Tennessee, USA were represented among the donors. CD4+ T cells were enriched through magnetic negative selection, after which naive cells were positively selected on CD45RA and the remaining negative fraction served as the memory subset. After blood collection by leukapheresis, PBMCs were isolated using Ficoll-Histopaque density gradient centrifugation and then cryopreserved in the vapor phase of liquid nitrogen. Purity and quantity of every magnetically sorted T cell population were checked by analytical flow cytometry. From each sorted fraction, genomic DNA was isolated and quantified by UV absorbance on a Nanodrop 2000c. Note on this clone: The antigen this receptor binds is unknown. No qualities accompany the bases; no much larger clone lies one base away.

V ends up 0 bases short and J 6 bases short, with an unmatched junction base count of 5. The CDR3 has 15 amino acids, counting the end cysteine and phenylalanine. CDR3 DNA is the only sequence kept; it has 45 bases, read in frame from the first base. From the germline V gene, CDR1 is ENHRY and CDR2 is SYGVKD. Using the deep immunoSEQ assay, TCR CDR3 regions were amplified from genomic DNA by multiplex PCR. Extracted genomic DNA from each cell subset was spread evenly across all wells of several immunoSEQ 96-well plates, with each plate serving as a replicate. For sorted subsets, approximately 190 ng of genomic DNA, equivalent to about 30,000 T cell genomes, went into each replicate PCR. Purified libraries were quantified with a Qubit 3.0 fluorometer, sized on a Bioanalyzer 2100, and re-quantified with the KAPA Library Quantification kit. Each immunoSEQ 96-well plate was sequenced on its own single-read 150-cycle Illumina NextSeq 550 flow cell. Regarding the original processing steps: The immunoSEQ output contained only junctional sequences without quality scores, so filtering could not match that applied to full-length reads. To assign V/J genes and CDR3, sequences were annotated using PyIR, a Python wrapper for IgBLAST v1.9, with IMGT germline references. Reads with weak V/J assignments (E-value above 1e-6), missing CDR3, stop codons, out-of-frame junctions, or ambiguous translated residues were removed. A V3J clonotype was defined by an identical inferred V gene, J gene, and CDR3 amino acid sequence. Percentage overlap between repertoires was calculated by dividing the number of shared unique clonotypes by the size of the smaller repertoire. Repertoire richness was assessed with RTK rarefaction, the Chao1 estimator, and Recon v2.1 estimates of unobserved clonotypes. OLGA was used to compute generation probabilities for all TCRbeta clonotypes that the gDNA method yielded from a handful of donors. Drawn from immuneACCESS, this table holds only the in-frame rearrangements with V and J called that TCRdb kept. Clones are partly lost; checked studies trace under half to an unresolved V gene and leave the rest unexplained. V and J calls and clone size come straight from that table; D and trimming were deduced from the DNA. A total of 2 million to 2.5 million clones appear in this sample, over 85% of them only once. The ten largest account for roughly 0.13% of the sample.

The source material was naive CD4+ T cells sorted from blood. The cell subset or site label, as the study defines it: CD45RA+ positively selected. The receptor was isolated from a man aged 18 to 29 in good health. The chain was built from TRBV10-3 and TRBJ1-5; 7 of the junction bases match TRBD1. The sequenced DNA is TGTGCCATCAGTGAGTCGAAGGGGGCGGGTCAGCCCCAGCATTTT. It encodes CAISESKGAGQPQHF.